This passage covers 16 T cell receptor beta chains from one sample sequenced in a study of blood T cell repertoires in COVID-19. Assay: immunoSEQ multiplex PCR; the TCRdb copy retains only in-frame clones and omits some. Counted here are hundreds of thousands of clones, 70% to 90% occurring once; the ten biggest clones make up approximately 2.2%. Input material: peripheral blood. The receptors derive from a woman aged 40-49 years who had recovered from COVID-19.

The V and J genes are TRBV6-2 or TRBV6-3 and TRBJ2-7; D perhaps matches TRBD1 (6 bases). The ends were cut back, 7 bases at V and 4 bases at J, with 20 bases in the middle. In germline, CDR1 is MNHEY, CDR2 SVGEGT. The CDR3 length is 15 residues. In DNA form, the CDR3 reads TGTGCCAGCACCCCGGCGGCCAGGGGTCCATACGAGCAGTACTTC. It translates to CASTPAARGPYEQYF.

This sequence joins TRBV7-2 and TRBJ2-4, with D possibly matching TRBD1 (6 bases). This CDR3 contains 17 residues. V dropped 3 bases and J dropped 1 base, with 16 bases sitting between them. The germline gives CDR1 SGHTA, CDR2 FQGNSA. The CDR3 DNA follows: TGTGCCAGCAGCTTCAATCCAGGGGTAACGGCCAAAAACATTCAGTACTTC. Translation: CASSFNPGVTAKNIQYF.

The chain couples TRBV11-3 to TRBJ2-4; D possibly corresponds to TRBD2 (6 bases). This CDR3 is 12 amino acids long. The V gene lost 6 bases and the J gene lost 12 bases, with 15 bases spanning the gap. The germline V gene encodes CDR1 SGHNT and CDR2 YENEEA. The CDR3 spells CASSRSGTPQYF. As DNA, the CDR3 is TGTGCCAGCAGTCGTAGCGGCACTCCTCAGTACTTC.

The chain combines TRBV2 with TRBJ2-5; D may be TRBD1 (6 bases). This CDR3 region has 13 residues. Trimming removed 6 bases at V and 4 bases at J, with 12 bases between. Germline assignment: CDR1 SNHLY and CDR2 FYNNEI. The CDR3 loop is CASRSDSGETQYF. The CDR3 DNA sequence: TGTGCCAGCAGGTCGGACAGCGGAGAGACCCAGTACTTC.

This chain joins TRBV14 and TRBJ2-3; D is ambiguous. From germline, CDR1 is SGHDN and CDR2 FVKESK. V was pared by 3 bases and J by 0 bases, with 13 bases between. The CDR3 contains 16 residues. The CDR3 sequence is CASSQPTTSSTDTQYF. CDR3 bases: TGTGCCAGCAGCCAGCCCACTACCTCTAGCACAGATACGCAGTATTTT.

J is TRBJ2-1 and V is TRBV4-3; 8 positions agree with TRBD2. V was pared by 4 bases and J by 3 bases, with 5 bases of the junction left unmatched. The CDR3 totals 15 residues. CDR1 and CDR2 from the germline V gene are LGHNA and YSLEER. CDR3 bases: TGCGCCAGCAGCCGCCAGCGGGAGAGCTACAATGAGCAGTTCTTC. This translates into CASSRQRESYNEQFF.

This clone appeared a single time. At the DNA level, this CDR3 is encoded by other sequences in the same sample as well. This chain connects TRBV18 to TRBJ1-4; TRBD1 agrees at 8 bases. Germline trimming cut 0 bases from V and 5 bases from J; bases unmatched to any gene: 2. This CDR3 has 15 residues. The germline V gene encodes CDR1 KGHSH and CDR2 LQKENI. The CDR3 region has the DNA TGTGCCAGCTCACCACCAGGGACAGGAAATGAAAAACTGTTTTTT. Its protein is CASSPPGTGNEKLFF.

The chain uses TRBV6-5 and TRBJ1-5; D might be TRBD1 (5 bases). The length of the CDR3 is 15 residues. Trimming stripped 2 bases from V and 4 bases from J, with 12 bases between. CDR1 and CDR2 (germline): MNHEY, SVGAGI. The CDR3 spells CASSYRQGRNQPQHF. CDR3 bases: TGTGCCAGCAGTTACAGGCAGGGTAGGAATCAGCCCCAGCATTTT.

Written as DNA, the CDR3 is TGTGCCAGTAGTATAGAGGACGGGGTTAATCAGCCCCAGCATTTT. This encodes CASSIEDGVNQPQHF. The chain combines TRBV19 with TRBJ1-5; D gene unclear. The CDR3 contains 15 residues. Germline lookup yields CDR1 LNHDA and CDR2 SQIVND (reference sequence). V was pared by 0 bases and J by 4 bases, with 10 bases between. Looking up the rest from reference TRBV19 and TRBJ1-5 gives the full variable domain: DGGITQSPKYLFRKEGQNVTLSCEQNLNHDAMYWYRQDPGQGLRLIYYSQIVNDFQKGDIAEGYSVSREKKESFPLTVTSAQKNPTAFYLCASSIEDGVNQPQHFGDGTRLSIL.

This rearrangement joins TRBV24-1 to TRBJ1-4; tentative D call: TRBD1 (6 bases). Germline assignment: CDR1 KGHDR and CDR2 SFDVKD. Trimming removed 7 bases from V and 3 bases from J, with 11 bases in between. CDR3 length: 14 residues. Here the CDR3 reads CATRNDRSNEKLFF. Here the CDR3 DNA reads TGTGCCACCAGAAACGACAGGTCTAATGAAAAACTGTTTTTT.

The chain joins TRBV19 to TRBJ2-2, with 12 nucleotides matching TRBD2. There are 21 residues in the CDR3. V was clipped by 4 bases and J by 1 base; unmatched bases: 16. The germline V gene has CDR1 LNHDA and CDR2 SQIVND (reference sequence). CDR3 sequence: CASSSPSWTSGTKGNTGELFF. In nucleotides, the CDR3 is TGTGCCAGTAGTAGTCCCTCATGGACTAGCGGGACGAAGGGGAACACCGGGGAGCTGTTTTTT.

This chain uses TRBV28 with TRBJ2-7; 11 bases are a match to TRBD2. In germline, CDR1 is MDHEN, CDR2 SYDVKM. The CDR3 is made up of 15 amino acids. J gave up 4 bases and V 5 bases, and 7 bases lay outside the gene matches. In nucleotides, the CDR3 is TGTGCCAGCAGTCTGATAGCGGGAGGGCCGTACGAGCAGTACTTC. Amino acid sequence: CASSLIAGGPYEQYF.

Here the CDR3 DNA reads TGTGCCAGCTCACCACAGTACAGCATCTACGAGCAGTACTTC. Translation: CASSPQYSIYEQYF. The J gene is TRBJ2-7, the V gene TRBV18, with unresolved D. CDR1 is KGHSH, CDR2 LQKENI, per germline. This CDR3 has 14 amino acids. The germline V and J ends were trimmed by 1 base and 3 bases, with 10 bases remaining between them.

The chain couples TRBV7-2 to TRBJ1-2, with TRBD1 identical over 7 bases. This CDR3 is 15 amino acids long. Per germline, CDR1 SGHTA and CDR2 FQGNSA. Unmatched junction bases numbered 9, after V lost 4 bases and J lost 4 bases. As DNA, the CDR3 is TGTGCCAGCAGCTCACCGGGACAGAAAATCTATGGCTACACCTTC. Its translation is CASSSPGQKIYGYTF.

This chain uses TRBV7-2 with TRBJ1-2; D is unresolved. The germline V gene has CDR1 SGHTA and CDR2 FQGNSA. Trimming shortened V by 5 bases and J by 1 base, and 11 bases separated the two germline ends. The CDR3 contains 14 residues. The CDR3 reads CASSPGQNNYGYTF. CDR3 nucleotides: TGTGCCAGCAGCCCGGGTCAGAATAACTATGGCTACACCTTC.

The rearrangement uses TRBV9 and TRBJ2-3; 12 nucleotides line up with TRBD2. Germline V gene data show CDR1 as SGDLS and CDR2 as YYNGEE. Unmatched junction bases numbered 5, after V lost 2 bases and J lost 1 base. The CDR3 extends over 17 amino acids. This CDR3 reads CASSVTSGGSGTDTQYF. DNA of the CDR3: TGTGCCAGCAGCGTGACTAGCGGGGGATCAGGCACAGATACGCAGTATTTT. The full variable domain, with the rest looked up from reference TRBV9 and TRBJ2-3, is DSGVTQTPKHLITATGQRVTLRCSPRSGDLSVYWYQQSLDQGLQFLIQYYNGEERAKGNILERFSAQQFPDLHSELNLSSLELGDSALYFCASSVTSGGSGTDTQYFGPGTRLTVL.